The 20 T cell receptor beta chains given below trace back to one sample, sequenced in a study of HIV-infected patients and healthy controls. The repertoire came from unfractionated whole blood and reflected all unsorted peripheral T cells. cDNA was made from about 500 ng RNA using alpha and beta constant primers. Alpha and beta chain libraries were made separately by chain-specific third strand synthesis with multiplexing indices. TCRdb re-analysed the 5' RACE reads in MiXCR, keeping a single row per CDR3 protein. The sample contains about 18,000 distinct CDR3 sequences, approximately 9% of which appear only once. Source material: blood. The receptors were sampled from an adult in good health.

Many counts were recorded for this clonotype. This chain links TRBV7-2 with TRBJ2-7, with D hard to call. In germline, CDR1 is SGHTA, CDR2 FQGNSA. V shed 1 base and J shed 2 bases, with 9 bases lying between them. CDR3 length: 14 residues. The CDR3 DNA is TGTGCCAGCAGCTTAGAACCGTCTACCTACGAGCAGTACTTC. Protein: CASSLEPSTYEQYF.

This clonotype is categorized as medium-sized (0.01 to 0.1%). The rearrangement joins TRBV5-5 to TRBJ2-1; D may match TRBD1 or TRBD2 (5 bases each). Germline V lookup: CDR1 SGHKS, CDR2 YYEKEE (reference sequence). The V end lost 4 bases, the J end lost 6 bases, and 17 bases lay between the germline ends. This CDR3 region has 15 residues. The CDR3 DNA reads as TGTGCCAGCAGCCAAACCGGGACCCCAGTCAATGAGCAGTTCTTC. It encodes CASSQTGTPVNEQFF.

This clonotype was recorded many times. This rearrangement joins TRBV7-6 to TRBJ2-2; D uncertain. V was cut by 1 base and J by 0 bases, with 9 bases left in between. The CDR3 loop spans 16 amino acids. Per the germline V gene, CDR1 is SGHVS and CDR2 is FNYEAQ. The chain's CDR3 is CASSLDGVPNTGELFF. CDR3 nucleotides: TGTGCCAGCAGCTTAGATGGCGTCCCGAACACCGGGGAGCTGTTTTTT.

This clonotype was recorded a few times. The V gene is TRBV4-2, the J gene TRBJ2-1, with 8 positions matching TRBD2. Germline trimming cut 2 bases from V and 0 bases from J; bases unmatched to any gene: 3. The CDR3 contains 16 residues. Germline values: CDR1 LGHNA, CDR2 YNFKEQ. The CDR3 spells CASSQRLAPSYNEQFF. The CDR3 DNA is TGTGCCAGCAGCCAACGACTAGCGCCCTCCTACAATGAGCAGTTCTTC.

This clonotype appeared many times. The rearrangement uses TRBV29-1 and TRBJ2-7; perhaps TRBD1 as D (5 bases). Germline V gene data show CDR1 as SQVTM and CDR2 as ANQGSEA. Trimming left V 3 bases short and J 1 base short, with 7 bases between. The CDR3 contains 12 residues. The CDR3 DNA reads as TGCAGCGTTGACCAGGGATCCTACGAGCAGTACTTC. As protein: CSVDQGSYEQYF.

The J gene is TRBJ2-3, the V gene TRBV19; D may correspond to TRBD1 or TRBD2 (5 bases each). This CDR3 spans 15 amino acids. Germline V CDR1 and CDR2: LNHDA, SQIVND (reference sequence). Trimming cost V 3 bases and J 6 bases, with 16 bases left between them. The CDR3 DNA reads as TGTGCCAGTAGTATGCCCTGGGACGCAGCCGATACGCAGTATTTT. Translation: CASSMPWDAADTQYF.

The gene calls are TRBV5-1 and TRBJ2-3, with D possibly being TRBD1 (6 bases). The CDR3 is made up of 15 amino acids. Germline V CDR1 and CDR2: SGHRS, YFSETQ. V was cut by 2 bases and J by 2 bases, with 12 bases left in between. In DNA form, the CDR3 reads TGCGCCAGCAGCTTAATGGACAGACACACAGATACGCAGTATTTT. This sequence encodes CASSLMDRHTDTQYF. Full variable domain (rest looked up from reference TRBV5-1 and TRBJ2-3): KAGVTQTPRYLIKTRGQQVTLSCSPISGHRSVSWYQQTPGQGLQFLFEYFSETQRNKGNFPGRFSGRQFSNSRSEMNVSTLELGDSALYLCASSLMDRHTDTQYFGPGTRLTVL.

This clonotype was observed at least ten times. The chain links TRBV5-4 to TRBJ2-3; D unclear. Deletions cut 0 bases from V and 0 bases from J, with 8 bases between. Germline CDR1 SGHNT, CDR2 YYREEE (reference sequence). There are 15 residues in the CDR3. CDR3 nucleotide sequence: TGTGCCAGCAGCTTGGAATCCACGAGCACAGATACGCAGTATTTT. This sequence encodes CASSLESTSTDTQYF.

This clonotype was counted ten times or more. V usage is TRBV28 and J usage is TRBJ2-7; D may match TRBD1 or TRBD2 (6 bases each). The CDR3 sequence is 18 residues long. CDR1 is MDHEN, CDR2 SYDVKM, per germline. The V gene lost 2 bases and the J gene lost 5 bases, with 25 bases spanning the gap. CDR3 DNA sequence: TGTGCCAGCAGTTTAGCCTATATATCCGAGGGGGGTTCCGACGAGCAGTACTTC. Protein sequence: CASSLAYISEGGSDEQYF.

Ten or more counts support this clonotype. The rearrangement uses TRBV20-1 and TRBJ2-1; 8 positions agree with TRBD1. J was trimmed by 1 base and V by 3 bases; bases with no gene match: 8. There are 16 residues in the CDR3. CDR1 and CDR2 (germline): DFQATT, SNEGSKA (reference sequence). The CDR3 DNA reads as TGCAGTGCTAGTGGGATCGACAGGGGTTCCTACAATGAGCAGTTCTTC. Its protein is CSASGIDRGSYNEQFF.

This clonotype is medium-sized (0.01 to 0.1%) within its sample. The chain uses TRBV10-3 and TRBJ2-1; D possibly matches TRBD1 or TRBD2 (5 bases each). The CDR3 is 16 residues long. Per germline, CDR1 ENHRY and CDR2 SYGVKD. V was shortened by 0 bases and J by 0 bases, with 9 bases between the two germline ends. CDR3 residues: CAISESGEASYNEQFF. In DNA form, the CDR3 reads TGTGCCATCAGTGAGTCGGGGGAAGCCTCCTACAATGAGCAGTTCTTC.

This clonotype appeared many times. The rearrangement uses TRBV28 and TRBJ2-7; TRBD2 agrees at 8 bases. The CDR3 spans 14 residues. Germline trimming cut 4 bases from V and 5 bases from J; bases unmatched to any gene: 7. Looked up from germline, CDR1 is MDHEN and CDR2 is SYDVKM. In DNA, the CDR3 is TGTGCCAGCAGTTCCACGGGGGGGAGGCACGAGCAGTACTTC. Translated: CASSSTGGRHEQYF.

This clonotype was counted a few times. The chain has TRBV24-1 and TRBJ2-2; D gene ambiguous. The CDR3 contains 12 residues. V gave up 1 base and J gave up 7 bases, with 3 bases separating them. Germline V gives CDR1 KGHDR, CDR2 SFDVKD. The CDR3, as DNA: TGTGCCACCAGTGATTTCGTCGGGGAGCTGTTTTTT. As protein: CATSDFVGELFF.

The chain couples TRBV12-3 or TRBV12-4 to TRBJ2-7; no definite D call. The V gene lost 1 base and the J gene lost 3 bases, with 10 bases spanning the gap. CDR3 size: 14 residues. The CDR3 loop is CASSLGDTDYEQYF. The CDR3 DNA reads as TGTGCCAGCAGTTTAGGCGACACGGACTACGAGCAGTACTTC.

This clonotype has a count of ten or more. V gene TRBV28 combines with J gene TRBJ2-1; D remains ambiguous. Trimming removed 5 bases at V and 6 bases at J, with 17 bases between. The CDR3 loop spans 15 amino acids. Germline V lookup: CDR1 MDHEN, CDR2 SYDVKM. The CDR3 is CASSPPVNDANEQFF. CDR3 bases: TGTGCCAGCAGTCCCCCGGTGAACGACGCCAATGAGCAGTTCTTC.

Judged by abundance, this clonotype is medium-sized. The rearrangement links TRBV6-1 to TRBJ2-5; D possibly corresponds to TRBD2 (6 bases). CDR1 is MNHNS and CDR2 is SASEGT in the germline V gene. Deletions cut 8 bases from V and 5 bases from J, with 18 bases between. The CDR3 extends over 14 amino acids. The CDR3 sequence: CASRGTSEVETQYF. The DNA for the CDR3 is TGTGCCAGCCGAGGGACTTCCGAGGTGGAGACCCAGTACTTC.

In this sample, this clonotype turned up a few times. J is TRBJ1-1 and V is TRBV3-1, with a tentative D call TRBD1 (5 bases). Trimming took off 4 bases at V and 9 bases at J, with 18 bases between the two ends. Germline V gene sequence: CDR1 LGHDT, CDR2 YNNKEL (reference sequence). The CDR3 sequence is 14 residues long. The CDR3 is CASSPSGGAEQAFF. DNA for the CDR3: TGTGCCAGCAGCCCCTCGGGCGGGGCTGAACAAGCTTTCTTT.

In its sample, this clonotype was seen many times. The rearrangement links TRBV27 to TRBJ1-2; unclear D gene. V was trimmed by 9 bases and J by 5 bases, leaving 13 bases between them. Germline-derived CDR1 and CDR2 are MNHEY and SMNVEV (reference sequence). This CDR3 spans 12 amino acids. The CDR3 protein is CASRGSFYGYTF. In DNA form, the CDR3 reads TGTGCCAGTAGAGGCAGCTTTTATGGCTACACCTTC.

This clonotype qualifies as medium-sized. The chain links TRBV20-1 to TRBJ2-3, with 9 bases aligning to TRBD2. Germline CDR1 is DFQATT and CDR2 is SNEGSKA (reference sequence). Trimming at V came to 6 bases and at J to 4 bases, leaving 14 bases not matched to a gene. This CDR3 comprises 16 residues. The CDR3 bases are TGCAGTGCGGGTCTCGGACTAGCGACCTATGCAGATACGCAGTATTTT. This gives the protein CSAGLGLATYADTQYF.

This clonotype appeared many times. The chain couples TRBV30 to TRBJ2-3; D tentatively reads TRBD1 or TRBD2 (5 bases each). Germline CDR1 is GTSNPN and CDR2 is SVGIG (reference sequence). CDR3 length: 14 residues. V shed 2 bases and J shed 8 bases, with 17 bases lying between them. For the CDR3, the DNA is TGTGCCTGGAGTCGGGGCGGCGCTGGGAGTACGCAGTATTTT. This translates into CAWSRGGAGSTQYF.